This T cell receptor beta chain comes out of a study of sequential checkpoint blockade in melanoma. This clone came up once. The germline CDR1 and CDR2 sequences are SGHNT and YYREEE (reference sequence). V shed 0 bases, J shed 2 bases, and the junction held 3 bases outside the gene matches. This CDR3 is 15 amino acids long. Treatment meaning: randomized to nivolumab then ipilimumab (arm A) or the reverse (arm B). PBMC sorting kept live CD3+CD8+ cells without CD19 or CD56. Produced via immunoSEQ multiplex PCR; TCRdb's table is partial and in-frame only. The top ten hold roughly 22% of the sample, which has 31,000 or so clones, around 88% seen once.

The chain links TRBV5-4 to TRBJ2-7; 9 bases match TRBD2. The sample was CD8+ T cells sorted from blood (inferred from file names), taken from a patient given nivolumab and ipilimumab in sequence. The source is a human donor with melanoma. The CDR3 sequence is CASSLGSGGTYEQYF. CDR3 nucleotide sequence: TGTGCCAGCAGCTTGGGAAGCGGGGGGACCTACGAGCAGTACTTC.